The clone carrying this T cell receptor (beta chain) occurred once. The antigen is not known. The data were obtained in a study of T cell responses to AZD1222 COVID-19 vaccine. There are 17 residues in the CDR3. CDR1 and CDR2 (germline): SQVTM, ANQGSEA. V lost 3 bases to trimming and J lost 4 bases; unmatched junction nucleotides: 11. General observations from the study: Baseline seropositivity characterized only 5 or 6 AZD1222 recipients. There were repertoire samples only from the period after the peak T cell response.

The protocol was immunoSEQ multiplex PCR, while the TCRdb copy is restricted to in-frame clones and leaves out a portion. The profile shows about 120,000 clones, 86% of them singletons. V is TRBV29-1 and J is TRBJ2-2; 10 bases align to TRBD2. This sequence originates from an adult who received the AZD1222 COVID-19 vaccine. The sample here was peripheral blood, taken 28 days after the second AZD1222 dose. The DNA for the CDR3 is TGCAGCGTTGAGGTCGGTCTAGCGGGAGTCCTCACCGGGGAGCTGTTTTTT. Its translation: CSVEVGLAGVLTGELFF.